Below, 26 T cell receptor beta chains from the same sample are listed, as sequenced in a study of cytomegalovirus exposure and HLA in healthy donors. Primers for the PCR totalled 60 Vbeta and 13 Jbeta. The assay was immunoSEQ multiplex PCR, and TCRdb's table has in-frame clones only and misses some. The sample consists of 100,000 to 150,000 clones, roughly three quarters of them appearing once. Material: PBMCs. Receptor source: a woman in her 30s in good health and CMV-seronegative.

The CDR3 sequence is CSALVGQNKNIQYF. As DNA, the CDR3 is TGCAGCGCCCTCGTGGGGCAGAACAAAAACATTCAGTACTTC. This chain links TRBV29-1 with TRBJ2-4, with a weak D call TRBD1 (5 bases). The CDR3 is 14 residues long. Trimming took off 7 bases at V and 3 bases at J, with 16 bases between the two ends. Germline V gives CDR1 SQVTM, CDR2 ANQGSEA.

The chain employs TRBV4-1 and TRBJ2-1, with D possibly TRBD2 on 5 matching bases. The CDR3 runs 19 residues. Trimming pared 0 bases from V and 0 bases from J, leaving 18 bases between. Germline V gives CDR1 MGHRA, CDR2 YSYEKL. In nucleotides, the CDR3 is TGCGCCAGCAGCCAAGACCAAGTTTACGGGAAAAGCTCCTACAATGAGCAGTTCTTC. Protein sequence: CASSQDQVYGKSSYNEQFF.

The chain recombines TRBV9 with TRBJ2-3; 8 nucleotides align to TRBD2. This CDR3 spans 16 amino acids. Germline CDR1 is SGDLS and CDR2 is YYNGEE. Trimming at V came to 0 bases and at J to 3 bases, leaving 6 bases not matched to a gene. The DNA of the CDR3 is TGTGCCAGCAGCGTAGAAACCAGCGGGGGTACAGATACGCAGTATTTT. Translating gives CASSVETSGGTDTQYF.

The chain recombines TRBV30 with TRBJ2-1, with D possibly matching TRBD2 (8 bases). The CDR3 is 16 residues long. V was shortened by 3 bases and J by 7 bases, with 22 bases between the two germline ends. CDR1 and CDR2 (germline): GTSNPN, SVGIG (reference sequence). In nucleotides, the CDR3 is TGTGCCTGGAGCGGGGGGGAAACAGGGGCCGGGAATGAGCAGTTCTTC. Amino acid sequence: CAWSGGETGAGNEQFF. Variable domain in full (rest from reference TRBV30 and TRBJ2-1): SQTIHQWPATLVQPVGSPLSLECTVEGTSNPNLYWYRQAAGRGLQLLFYSVGIGQISSEVPQNLSASRPQDRQFILSSKKLLLSDSGFYLCAWSGGETGAGNEQFFGPGTRLTVL.

J is TRBJ2-7 and V is TRBV5-1; 10 nucleotides line up with TRBD2. CDR3 length: 16 residues. The J segment lost 6 bases and the V segment lost 0 bases, leaving 9 bases of the junction unmatched. Germline lookup yields CDR1 SGHRS and CDR2 YFSETQ. CDR3 region: CASSLAAIAGGSEQYF. The DNA for the CDR3 is TGCGCCAGCAGCTTGGCCGCAATAGCGGGAGGTTCCGAGCAGTACTTC.

As to this clone: Its ends do not fully match the called genes, so a read error is possible. The CDR3 nucleotides read TGTTCCAGCAGCTTAGCCAGTCTTGCAACTAATGAAAAACTGTTTTTT. Protein: CSSSLASLATNEKLFF. This chain uses TRBV7-9 with TRBJ1-4; no definite D call. In germline, CDR1 is SEHNR, CDR2 FQNEAQ (reference sequence). The CDR3 covers 16 residues.

The J gene is TRBJ1-5, the V gene TRBV6-5; no clear D gene. Trimming shortened V by 6 bases and J by 5 bases, and 11 bases separated the two germline ends. Germline V gene lookup returns CDR1 MNHEY and CDR2 SVGAGI. The CDR3 has 13 amino acids. The CDR3 sequence is CASRAQSDQPQHF. Here the CDR3 DNA reads TGTGCCAGCAGAGCGCAGAGTGATCAGCCCCAGCATTTT.

The chain couples TRBV2 to TRBJ2-1, with D possibly being TRBD2 (5 bases). Trimming took off 4 bases at V and 9 bases at J, with 13 bases between the two ends. The CDR3 contains 13 residues. Germline values: CDR1 SNHLY, CDR2 FYNNEI. The DNA for the CDR3 is TGTGCCAGCAGTGGCAATGTGGGGAGTGAGCAGTTCTTC. Translation: CASSGNVGSEQFF.

The CDR3 DNA is TGTGCCATCAGTGACCAGGACAGGGGAGGCTTTGGCTACACCTTC. Amino acid sequence: CAISDQDRGGFGYTF. V is TRBV10-3 and J is TRBJ1-2; 9 bases are a match to TRBD1. J lost 7 bases, V lost 3 bases, and 9 bases had no gene match. Germline V gene data show CDR1 as ENHRY and CDR2 as SYGVKD. The CDR3 is made up of 15 amino acids.

V is TRBV4-1 and J is TRBJ1-2, with TRBD1 matching 10 bases. Germline CDR1 reads MGHRA; CDR2 reads YSYEKL. The ends lost 7 bases at V and 4 bases at J; junction bases unmatched: 6. This CDR3 has 14 residues. The DNA for the CDR3 is TGCGCCAGCAACCCGGGACAGGGGATCTATGGCTACACCTTC. Translated, it gives CASNPGQGIYGYTF.

The gene calls are TRBV5-4 and TRBJ2-7; D unclear. The germline V gene has CDR1 SGHNT and CDR2 YYREEE (reference sequence). Deletions cut 3 bases from V and 5 bases from J, with 6 bases between. The length of the CDR3 is 11 residues. The CDR3 bases are TGTGCCAGCAGCTCGGTTCACGAGCAGTACTTC. Protein sequence: CASSSVHEQYF.

The V and J genes are TRBV30 and TRBJ2-2; 7 nucleotides line up with TRBD2. Germline V lookup: CDR1 GTSNPN, CDR2 SVGIG (reference sequence). The V gene end was trimmed by 3 bases and the J gene end by 4 bases; junction bases not matched to a gene: 5. The CDR3 totals 14 residues. The CDR3 region is CAWRAGASTGELFF. In nucleotides, the CDR3 is TGTGCCTGGAGGGCGGGAGCCTCCACCGGGGAGCTGTTTTTT.

The chain has TRBV11-2 and TRBJ2-5; D might be TRBD2 (5 bases). V gave up 3 bases and J gave up 4 bases, with 12 bases separating them. CDR1 is SGHAT, CDR2 FQNNGV, per germline. This CDR3 spans 14 amino acids. CDR3 nucleotides: TGTGCCAGCAGCTTCATTGGGCGGGCAGAGACCCAGTACTTC. This sequence encodes CASSFIGRAETQYF.

This clone was counted between two and nine times. CDR3 sequence reads: CASSLVGARETQYF. The DNA for the CDR3 is TGCGCCAGCAGCTTGGTTGGGGCCCGGGAGACCCAGTACTTC. This chain connects TRBV5-1 to TRBJ2-5, with TRBD1 as a possible D gene (5 bases). The length of the CDR3 is 14 residues. V lost 0 bases to trimming and J lost 5 bases, with 11 bases between them. The germline CDR1 and CDR2 sequences are SGHRS and YFSETQ.

CDR3: CASSLAGGYGEQFF. CDR3 nucleotide sequence: TGTGCCAGCAGCTTAGCGGGAGGATACGGTGAGCAGTTCTTC. The chain recombines TRBV11-1 with TRBJ2-1; TRBD2 might be the D (6 bases). Trimming stripped 0 bases from V and 9 bases from J, with 12 bases between. The CDR3 length is 14 residues. Germline V CDR1 and CDR2: SGHAT, FQDESV (reference sequence).

The rearrangement joins TRBV25-1 to TRBJ2-3; perhaps TRBD1 as D (6 bases). Germline V gives CDR1 MGHDK, CDR2 SYGVNS. Trimming stripped 4 bases from V and 2 bases from J, with 16 bases between. The CDR3 has 16 amino acids. The CDR3 spells CASSGGMGQNTDTQYF. For the CDR3, the DNA is TGTGCCAGCAGTGGGGGGATGGGACAAAACACAGATACGCAGTATTTT.

The chain links TRBV6-1 to TRBJ1-2, with TRBD1 matching 10 bases. With 2 bases clipped from V and 8 bases from J, the junction kept 11 bases outside the gene matches. The CDR3 length is 16 residues. Looked up from germline, CDR1 is MNHNS and CDR2 is SASEGT. Written as DNA, the CDR3 is TGTGCCAGCAGTGAAACAAATTGGGGACAGGGGTCAGGCTACACCTTC. Amino acids: CASSETNWGQGSGYTF.

This chain connects TRBV30 to TRBJ2-6; 7 bases line up with TRBD1. The trim removed 8 bases at V and 4 bases at J, leaving 5 bases unmatched. Germline V gene data show CDR1 as GTSNPN and CDR2 as SVGIG (reference sequence). The CDR3 has 13 amino acids. Written as DNA, the CDR3 is TGTGCCGAAGACAGGGCGGGGGCCAACGTCCTGACTTTC. It yields the protein CAEDRAGANVLTF. Full variable domain (remainder filled in from reference TRBV30 and TRBJ2-6): SQTIHQWPATLVQPVGSPLSLECTVEGTSNPNLYWYRQAAGRGLQLLFYSVGIGQISSEVPQNLSASRPQDRQFILSSKKLLLSDSGFYLCAEDRAGANVLTFGAGSRLTVL.

The J gene is TRBJ2-3, the V gene TRBV10-3; a weak D match, TRBD1 (5 bases). Trimming removed 0 bases from V and 2 bases from J, with 6 bases in between. The CDR3 sequence is 14 residues long. Germline lookup yields CDR1 ENHRY and CDR2 SYGVKD. The CDR3 is CAISESTATDTQYF. CDR3 nucleotides: TGTGCCATCAGTGAGTCGACAGCCACAGATACGCAGTATTTT.

CDR3 in amino acids: CASSRGTSGTESSYNEQFF. The CDR3 coding sequence is TGTGCCAGCAGCCGGGGGACTAGCGGGACCGAGAGCTCCTACAATGAGCAGTTCTTC. The J gene is TRBJ2-1, the V gene TRBV14, with 13 nucleotides matching TRBD2. CDR3 length: 19 amino acids. The V and J ends lost 4 bases and 0 bases, in that order; junction bases with no gene match: 9. Per the germline V gene, CDR1 is SGHDN and CDR2 is FVKESK.

The chain recombines TRBV7-2 with TRBJ1-6, with 8 bases aligning to TRBD1. CDR3 length: 17 residues. Germline trimming cut 0 bases from V and 5 bases from J; bases unmatched to any gene: 6. Germline V gives CDR1 SGHTA, CDR2 FQGNSA. DNA for the CDR3: TGTGCCAGCAGCTTAGCGATCGCAGGGGGCGATAATTCACCCCTCCACTTT. Translated: CASSLAIAGGDNSPLHF.

The gene calls are TRBV27 and TRBJ1-2, with D perhaps TRBD1 (6 bases). Germline values: CDR1 MNHEY, CDR2 SMNVEV (reference sequence). V dropped 6 bases and J dropped 4 bases, with 18 bases sitting between them. The CDR3 totals 15 residues. CDR3 sequence: CASRSGGASGYGYTF. CDR3 in DNA: TGTGCCAGCAGGTCGGGGGGGGCCTCGGGCTATGGCTACACCTTC.

Comment on this clone: The junction differs from germline at one of its ends, possibly a read error. The V and J genes are TRBV4-1 and TRBJ1-2, with a tentative D call TRBD1 (5 bases). The V gene's germline CDR1 is MGHRA and CDR2 YSYEKL. The CDR3 has 14 residues. CDR3 coding DNA: TGCGTCAGCAGCCAAGATCCTGGCAGGGCCGGGTACACCTTC. Translated: CVSSQDPGRAGYTF.

This chain links TRBV2 with TRBJ1-1, with D unresolved. CDR3 length equals 10 residues. The germline V and J ends were trimmed by 5 bases and 7 bases, with 5 bases remaining between them. The V gene's germline CDR1 is SNHLY and CDR2 FYNNEI. The CDR3 is CASSQNEAFF. The CDR3 DNA is TGTGCCAGCAGTCAGAATGAAGCTTTCTTT.

This clone was found a few times. The junction differs from germline at one of its ends, possibly a read error. This rearrangement joins TRBV5-6 to TRBJ1-2; D may be TRBD1 (5 bases). The CDR3 loop spans 14 amino acids. Germline V CDR1 and CDR2: SGHDT, YYEEEE. CDR3 nucleotides: TGTGCCAGCAGCTTGGATGTCAGGGACTACGGCTACACCTTC. It codes for CASSLDVRDYGYTF.

V usage is TRBV11-3 and J usage is TRBJ2-1, with 13 bases aligning to TRBD2. Per the germline V gene, CDR1 is SGHNT and CDR2 is YENEEA. CDR3 length: 15 residues. V was clipped by 5 bases and J by 5 bases; unmatched bases: 3. The CDR3 DNA follows: TGTGCCAGCAGCCGCGGACTAGCGGGAGACAATGAGCAGTTCTTC. It translates to CASSRGLAGDNEQFF. Full variable domain (rest looked up from reference TRBV11-3 and TRBJ2-1): EAGVVQSPRYKIIEKKQPVAFWCNPISGHNTLYWYLQNLGQGPELLIRYENEEAVDDSQLPKDRFSAERLKGVDSTLKIQPAELGDSAVYLCASSRGLAGDNEQFFGPGTRLTVL.